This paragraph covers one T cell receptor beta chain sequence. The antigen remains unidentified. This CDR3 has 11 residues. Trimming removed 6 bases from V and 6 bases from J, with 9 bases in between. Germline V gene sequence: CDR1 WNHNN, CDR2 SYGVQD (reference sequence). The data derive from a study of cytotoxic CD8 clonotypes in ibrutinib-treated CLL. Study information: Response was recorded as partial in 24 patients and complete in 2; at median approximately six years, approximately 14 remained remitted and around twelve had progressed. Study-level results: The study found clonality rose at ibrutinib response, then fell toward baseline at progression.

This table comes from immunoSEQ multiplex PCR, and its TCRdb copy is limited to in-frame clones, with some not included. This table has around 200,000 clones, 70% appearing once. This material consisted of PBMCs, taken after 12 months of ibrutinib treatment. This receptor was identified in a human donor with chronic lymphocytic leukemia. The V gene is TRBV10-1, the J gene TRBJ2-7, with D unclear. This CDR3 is CASRNRGEQYF. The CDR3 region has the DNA TGCGCCAGCAGGAACAGAGGCGAGCAGTACTTC.